This TCR beta chain appears in the sequencing data of a study of identical twins (dated by TCRdb to 2016 to 2017). In the study overall: The study deep-sequenced TCR alpha and beta repertoires from monozygotic twins, unrelated adults of various ages and cord blood to test whether fetal clonotypes persist. To rule out contamination, replicate twin experiments were performed at different times with different library preparation protocols. The study at large found these results: Invariant T cells such as MAIT and iNKT could partly confound zero-insertion analyses, although diverse VJ usage argued against such confounding for most clonotypes. Fewer insertions were carried by abundant cord blood beta clonotypes; a weaker similar trend was observed in young adult naive repertoires, while no such trend was observed in memory repertoires. Compared with coincidental sharing between unrelated individuals, out-of-frame TCR alpha sequences shared between twins showed an excess of sequences with low generation probability. Because the same donors could not be followed over many years, conclusions were based on cross-sectional statistical analysis. In monozygotic twins, out-of-frame TCR alpha sharing was systematically underestimated by recombination models, although the models agreed with sharing between unrelated individuals. A weaker excess of twin sharing was found in beta out-of-frame sequences because the signal-to-noise ratio was lowered by fewer shared sequences.

Library generation was performed with 5' RACE. Sequencing was performed on an Illumina HiSeq 2000. A universal primer binding site was introduced by template switching, and a unique molecular identifier was present in the final cDNA, enabling accurate counting of TCR cDNA molecules. Specific primers in the conserved constant-segment region were used to synthesize first-strand cDNA for TCR alpha and beta chains. To control for contamination, every cDNA library was double barcoded, receiving both a SMART-Mk sample barcode and Illumina barcodes. TruSeq adapter sequences along with Illumina sample barcodes were introduced in two successive PCR steps. The Illumina HiSeq platform was used with custom primers to sequence TCR alpha and beta cDNA libraries. For the original study's pipeline: MiGEC processed the raw reads to extract unique molecular identifiers, while MiXCR was used to determine the CDR3 positions. For each individual, recombination models were inferred using an EM algorithm with the repgenHMM and IGoR tools. The analysis of shared clonotypes was done with the tcR package in R, with sharing normalized by the product of cloneset sizes. To study raw recombination free of thymic and clonal selection effects, out-of-frame nonproductive sequences were analyzed. TCRdb reran the public reads through fastp at Q25 and MiXCR, keeping productive beta chains. Every entry covers one CDR3 protein and lists the most common genes and DNA from its rows. Here the V and J calls rest on TCRdb's processing, not on the authors' analysis. The sample has roughly 700,000 distinct CDR3 sequences on record, 8.5% to 9.5% of them singletons. The ten biggest clones cover 0.85% to 1% of the sample.

In its sample, this clonotype was seen a few times. Its target antigen remains unknown. Base qualities are not provided; no much larger clone lies one nucleotide away. V is shortened by 6 bases, J by 10 bases, and the region joining them spans 22 bases. For CDR1 and CDR2, the germline V gene (reference sequence) lists GTSNPN and SVGIG. From cysteine to phenylalanine, the CDR3 is 14 amino acids long. Only the CDR3 DNA is retained, 42 bases long and in frame from the first base. All donors were healthy Caucasians. The twin cohort comprised three pairs of female monozygotic twins, all aged about 18 to 30 years. Peripheral blood mononuclear cells were the source from which RNA for the TCR libraries was isolated. The same data also contributed to another study, on yellow fever vaccine responses in identical twins. The second study also describes: The authors reported that the T cell response to vaccination in identical twins appeared partly convergent and partly personalized. In identical twins, the study followed T cell clones that responded to the vaccine with precision.

The sequenced sample consisted of PBMCs. This receptor was obtained from a woman between 18 and 29 years old in good health. The chain is encoded by TRBV30 joined to TRBJ2-1, with TRBD2 perhaps the D gene, on 6 matching bases. The CDR3 protein sequence reads: CACRRDILKGEQFF. The nucleotides are TGTGCCTGCCGGCGGGATATCCTAAAAGGGGAGCAGTTCTTC.